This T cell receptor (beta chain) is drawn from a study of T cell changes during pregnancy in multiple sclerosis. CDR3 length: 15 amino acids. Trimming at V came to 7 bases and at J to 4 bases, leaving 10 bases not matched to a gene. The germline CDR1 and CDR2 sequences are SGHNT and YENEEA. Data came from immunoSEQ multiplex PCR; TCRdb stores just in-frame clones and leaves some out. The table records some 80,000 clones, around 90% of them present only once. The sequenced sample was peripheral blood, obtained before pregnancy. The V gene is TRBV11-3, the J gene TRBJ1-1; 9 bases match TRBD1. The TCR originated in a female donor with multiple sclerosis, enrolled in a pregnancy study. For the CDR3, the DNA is TGTGCCAGCACCTCTGGACAGGGGAGACTCACTGAAGCTTTCTTT. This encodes CASTSGQGRLTEAFF.